This T cell receptor beta chain was identified during a study of blood T cell repertoires in COVID-19. Study summary: Sites across the United States, Italy and Spain contributed samples from acute and convalescent COVID-19. In each case, the material was cDNA or gDNA derived from T cells, B-cell-depleted T cells, or PBMCs.

The CDR3 totals 13 residues. V was cut by 8 bases and J by 4 bases, with 14 bases left in between. Germline CDR1 reads MNHEY; CDR2 reads SMNVEV (reference sequence). Authors' processing steps: Amplification from reference gene primers served as the basis for estimated nucleated cell counts. Repertoires were generated with immunoSEQ multiplex PCR, while TCRdb's copy carries only in-frame clones and drops some. V and J calls and clone size are copied from that table; D and trimming were computed from the DNA. Among more than 45,000 clones listed, 83% were seen once. The material sequenced was peripheral blood. The origin of this receptor is a man aged 40-50 years with acute or convalescent COVID-19. V is TRBV27 and J is TRBJ1-2; D is ambiguous. CDR3: CASAKTEIYGYTF. The CDR3 region has the DNA TGTGCCAGCGCGAAAACAGAGATCTATGGCTACACCTTC.